Shown below are 20 T cell receptor beta chains from a single sample sequenced in a study of T cells in Graves' hyperthyroidism and ophthalmopathy (dated by TCRdb to the late 2010s). Libraries were made using multiplex PCR. The sample was run on an Illumina HiSeq 2000. Amplification of TCR beta CDR3 regions was carried out from RNA transcripts. The TCR CDR3 was subjected to a first round of RT-PCR using the HTBI primer set and the Qiagen OneStep RT-PCR kit. The public reads were reprocessed in TCRdb via fastp at Q25 and MiXCR, keeping in-frame beta chains. Rows with a matching CDR3 protein are joined into one entry that keeps the most common DNA and genes. The sample includes 360,000 or so distinct CDR3 sequences, with roughly 15% observed a single time. The top ten hold around 20% of the sample. Sequencing was performed on blood. Receptors originate from an older woman with Graves' ophthalmopathy.

The CDR3 sequence is CASSSGTSIRDEQFF. The CDR3, as DNA: TGTGCCAGTAGTTCCGGGACTAGTATTAGGGATGAGCAGTTCTTC. This sequence joins TRBV19 and TRBJ2-1, with TRBD2 matching over 8 bases. This CDR3 contains 15 residues. With V trimmed by 5 bases and J by 8 bases, 11 bases remained unmatched. Germline CDR1 reads LNHDA; CDR2 reads SQIVND (reference sequence). Combining the CDR3 with reference TRBV19 and TRBJ2-1 gives the whole variable domain DGGITQSPKYLFRKEGQNVTLSCEQNLNHDAMYWYRQDPGQGLRLIYYSQIVNDFQKGDIAEGYSVSREKKESFPLTVTSAQKNPTAFYLCASSSGTSIRDEQFFGPGTRLTVL.

V gene TRBV19 combines with J gene TRBJ1-5; D is possibly TRBD1 (5 bases). This CDR3 has 12 residues. The V end lost 7 bases, the J end lost 6 bases, and 10 bases lay between the germline ends. Germline V lookup: CDR1 LNHDA, CDR2 SQIVND (reference sequence). This chain's CDR3 is CASNGGFQPQHF. CDR3 DNA: TGTGCCAGTAACGGGGGTTTTCAGCCCCAGCATTTT.

In its sample, this clonotype was seen many times. This sequence joins TRBV7-9 and TRBJ2-3; 7 positions match TRBD2. Trimming took 2 bases from V and 0 from J; bases not matched to a gene: 17. The CDR3 spans 20 residues. Germline V gives CDR1 SEHNR, CDR2 FQNEAQ (reference sequence). This CDR3 reads CASSLSWLATSIYSTDTQYF. CDR3 sequence (DNA): TGTGCCAGCAGCTTAAGTTGGTTGGCGACTAGCATCTATAGCACAGATACGCAGTATTTT. The complete variable domain, with remaining parts taken from reference TRBV7-9 and TRBJ2-3, reads DTGVSQNPRHKITKRGQNVTFRCDPISEHNRLYWYRQTLGQGPEFLTYFQNEAQLEKSRLLSDRFSAERPKGSFSTLEIQRTEQGDSAMYLCASSLSWLATSIYSTDTQYFGPGTRLTVL.

This clonotype was seen repeatedly, ten times or more. This chain links TRBV5-1 with TRBJ1-3; TRBD1 aligns across 8 bases. V gave up 4 bases and J gave up 3 bases; unmatched junction bases: 3. Per germline, CDR1 SGHRS and CDR2 YFSETQ. This CDR3 contains 14 residues. The CDR3 is CASSPDRGGNTIYF. The DNA for the CDR3 is TGCGCCAGCAGCCCCGACAGGGGTGGAAACACCATATATTTT.

In its sample, this clonotype was seen many times. The chain carries TRBV20-1 and TRBJ2-1; 9 bases align to TRBD2. Losses at the gene ends were 6 bases for V and 9 bases for J; bases not matched to a gene: 6. From germline, CDR1 is DFQATT and CDR2 SNEGSKA (reference sequence). This CDR3 comprises 12 residues. As DNA, the CDR3 is TGCAGTGCGAGAATAGCGGGAGCTGAGCAGTTCTTC. Protein: CSARIAGAEQFF.

The genes are TRBV19 and TRBJ2-5, with 10 bases that match TRBD2. The CDR3 runs to 14 residues. CDR1 is LNHDA, CDR2 SQIVND, per germline (reference sequence). V lost 7 bases, J lost 2 bases, and 4 bases stayed unmatched. The chain's CDR3 is CASKRAGGQETQYF. The CDR3 nucleotides are TGTGCCAGTAAAAGAGCGGGAGGGCAAGAGACCCAGTACTTC.

A word on this clonotype: A much larger clone differs from this one at a single base, so this may be a read error. V and J are TRBV27 and TRBJ2-3; 7 bases are shared with TRBD2. The CDR3 covers 16 residues. Germline values: CDR1 MNHEY, CDR2 SMNVEV (reference sequence). CDR3 bases: TGTGCCAGCAGCCTTTTCGGCGGGAGTGGAACAGATACGCGGTATTTT. The encoded protein is CASSLFGGSGTDTRYF.

V usage is TRBV10-1 and J usage is TRBJ1-4; weak D call: TRBD1 (5 bases). The CDR3 is made up of 13 amino acids. V lost 6 bases and J lost 6, with 11 bases in between. From germline, CDR1 is WNHNN and CDR2 SYGVQD (reference sequence). CDR3 in DNA: TGCGCCAGCAGGCCGGACACCTATGAAAAACTGTTTTTT. Translated: CASRPDTYEKLFF.

This clonotype was found a few times. The V gene is TRBV10-1, the J gene TRBJ1-4; no clear D gene. V was clipped by 9 bases and J by 8 bases, with 16 bases between them. The CDR3 runs to 13 residues. Germline V lookup: CDR1 WNHNN, CDR2 SYGVQD (reference sequence). In nucleotides, the CDR3 is TGCGCCAGTTCGCGGAGGGTCGGGGAAAAACTGTTTTTT. It is translated as CASSRRVGEKLFF.

Concerning this clonotype itself: Relative to the germline gene, one junction end is altered; a read error may explain this. V is TRBV6-1 and J is TRBJ2-5; D possibly corresponds to TRBD2 (6 bases). The length of the CDR3 is 15 residues. Germline V gene data show CDR1 as MNHNS and CDR2 as SASEGT. The CDR3: CASSVSGVLQEAQYF. The CDR3 bases are TGTGCCAGCAGTGTTTCGGGGGTCCTCCAAGAGGCCCAGTACTTC.

The chain recombines TRBV4-1 with TRBJ2-5; 11 nucleotides align to TRBD2. CDR1 and CDR2 from the germline V gene are MGHRA and YSYEKL. After removal of 4 bases from V and 0 bases from J, the junction contained 13 bases not matched to a gene. The CDR3 length is 19 residues. The DNA for the CDR3 is TGCGCCAGCAGCCCCCTGACTGTGTCTAGCGGGGGGTACCAAGAGACCCAGTACTTC. This encodes CASSPLTVSSGGYQETQYF.

A single count supports this clonotype. This rearrangement joins TRBV25-1 to TRBJ1-4, with unresolved D. The CDR3 consists of 13 residues. The ends were cut back, 2 bases at V and 0 bases at J, with 1 base in the middle. Germline CDR1 MGHDK, CDR2 SYGVNS. CDR3 protein: CASSEPTNEKLFF. The DNA for the CDR3 is TGTGCCAGCAGTGAACCAACTAATGAAAAACTGTTTTTT.

This clonotype was seen many times. V and J are TRBV20-1 and TRBJ2-1; 15 bases are a match to TRBD2. This CDR3 contains 13 residues. V trimming: 8 bases; J trimming: 7 bases; junction bases outside the gene matches: 3. The germline V gene has CDR1 DFQATT and CDR2 SNEGSKA (reference sequence). Here the CDR3 DNA reads TGCAGTTGGACTAGCGGGAGGGTTAATGAGCAGTTCTTC. Translation: CSWTSGRVNEQFF.

There are many counts of this clonotype. This sequence joins TRBV3-1 and TRBJ2-1; 8 bases line up with TRBD2. Trimming removed 4 bases from V and 0 bases from J; junction bases left unmatched: 8. Germline CDR1 reads LGHDT; CDR2 reads YNNKEL (reference sequence). The CDR3 runs to 17 residues. This chain's CDR3 is CASSRELAVSSYNEQFF. The CDR3 DNA follows: TGTGCCAGCAGCCGCGAACTAGCGGTCAGCTCCTACAATGAGCAGTTCTTC.

Ten or more counts support this clonotype. V usage is TRBV2 and J usage is TRBJ1-1; D gene ambiguous. Deletions cut 7 bases from V and 1 base from J, with 13 bases between. From germline, CDR1 is SNHLY and CDR2 FYNNEI. This CDR3 has 14 residues. The CDR3 bases are TGTGCCAGCAAGTCGGATGGCCCGAACACTGAAGCTTTCTTT. Its translation: CASKSDGPNTEAFF.

The chain has TRBV6-2 or TRBV6-3 and TRBJ2-1, with TRBD2 matching over 13 bases. Per the germline V gene, CDR1 is MNHEY and CDR2 is SVGEGT. Losses at the gene ends were 5 bases for V and 9 bases for J; bases not matched to a gene: 4. The CDR3 is 14 residues long. The CDR3 DNA reads as TGTGCCAGCAGTGGACTAGCGGGAGTTACTGAGCAGTTCTTC. Protein product: CASSGLAGVTEQFF.

This clonotype was found many times. J is TRBJ2-1 and V is TRBV5-1; perhaps TRBD1 as D (6 bases). CDR3 size: 16 residues. The germline V and J ends were trimmed by 0 bases and 0 bases, with 10 bases remaining between them. CDR1 and CDR2 from the germline V gene are SGHRS and YFSETQ. CDR3 loop: CASSLDRGSSYNEQFF. The DNA for the CDR3 is TGCGCCAGCAGCTTGGATAGGGGGAGCTCCTACAATGAGCAGTTCTTC. Based on the CDR3 plus reference TRBV5-1 and TRBJ2-1, the full variable domain is KAGVTQTPRYLIKTRGQQVTLSCSPISGHRSVSWYQQTPGQGLQFLFEYFSETQRNKGNFPGRFSGRQFSNSRSEMNVSTLELGDSALYLCASSLDRGSSYNEQFFGPGTRLTVL.

This clonotype was seen only a few times. The chain combines TRBV27 with TRBJ2-7; maybe TRBD2 (5 bases). This CDR3 comprises 13 residues. The V gene's germline CDR1 is MNHEY and CDR2 SMNVEV (reference sequence). Trimming removed 0 bases from V and 7 bases from J, with 10 bases in between. The CDR3 coding sequence is TGTGCCAGCAGTTTATCCGGGATGAGGGAGCAGTACTTC. Amino acid sequence: CASSLSGMREQYF.

The chain uses TRBV20-1 and TRBJ2-3, with 9 bases fitting TRBD2. Germline CDR1 is DFQATT and CDR2 is SNEGSKA (reference sequence). Trimming at V came to 1 base and at J to 2 bases, leaving 7 bases not matched to a gene. The CDR3 runs to 16 residues. The CDR3 loop is CSARGGGRAFTDTQYF. CDR3 in DNA: TGCAGTGCTAGAGGTGGCGGGAGGGCCTTCACAGATACGCAGTATTTT.

The chain has TRBV3-1 and TRBJ2-3; 9 nucleotides agree with TRBD2. V lost 0 bases and J lost 5; bases outside the gene matches: 9. Germline loops: CDR1 LGHDT, CDR2 YNNKEL (reference sequence). CDR3 length equals 17 residues. The CDR3 loop reads CASSQDRRGRAGDTQYF. The CDR3 nucleotides read TGTGCCAGCAGCCAAGATAGGCGCGGGAGGGCTGGAGATACGCAGTATTTT.